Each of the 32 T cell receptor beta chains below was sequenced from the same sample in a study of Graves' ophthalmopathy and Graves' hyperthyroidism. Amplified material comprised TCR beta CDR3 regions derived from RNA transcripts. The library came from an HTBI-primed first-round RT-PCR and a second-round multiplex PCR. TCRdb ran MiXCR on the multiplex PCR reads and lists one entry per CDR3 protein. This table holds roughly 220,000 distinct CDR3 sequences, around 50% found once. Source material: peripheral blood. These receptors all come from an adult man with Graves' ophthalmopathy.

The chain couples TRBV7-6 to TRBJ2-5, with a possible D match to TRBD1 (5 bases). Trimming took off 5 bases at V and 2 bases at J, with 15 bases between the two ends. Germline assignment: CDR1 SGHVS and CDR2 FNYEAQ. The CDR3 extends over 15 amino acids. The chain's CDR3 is CASSPPTERQETQYF. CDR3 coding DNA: TGTGCCAGCAGCCCTCCGACAGAACGACAAGAGACCCAGTACTTC. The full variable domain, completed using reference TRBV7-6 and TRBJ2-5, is GAGVSQSPRYKVTKRGQDVALRCDPISGHVSLYWYRQALGQGPEFLTYFNYEAQQDKSGLPNDRFSAERPEGSISTLTIQRTEQRDSAMYRCASSPPTERQETQYFGPGTRLLVL.

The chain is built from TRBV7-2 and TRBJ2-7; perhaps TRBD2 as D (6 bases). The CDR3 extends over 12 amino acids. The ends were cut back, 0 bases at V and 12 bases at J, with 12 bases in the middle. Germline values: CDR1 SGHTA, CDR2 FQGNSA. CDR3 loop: CASSLAGGVTYF. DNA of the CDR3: TGTGCCAGCAGCTTAGCCGGCGGGGTGACGTACTTC.

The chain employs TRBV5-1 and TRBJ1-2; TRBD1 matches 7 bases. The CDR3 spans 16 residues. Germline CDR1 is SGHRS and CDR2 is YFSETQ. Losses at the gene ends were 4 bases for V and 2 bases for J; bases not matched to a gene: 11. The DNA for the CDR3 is TGCGCCAGCAGCACCTTCCAGGGGGGAGGAAACTATGGCTACACCTTC. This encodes CASSTFQGGGNYGYTF.

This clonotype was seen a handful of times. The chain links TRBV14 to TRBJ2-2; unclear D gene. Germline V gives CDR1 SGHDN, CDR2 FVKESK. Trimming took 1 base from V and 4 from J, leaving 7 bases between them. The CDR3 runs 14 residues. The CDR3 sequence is CASSQGGRTGELFF. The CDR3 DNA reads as TGTGCCAGCAGCCAAGGCGGCCGCACCGGGGAGCTGTTTTTT. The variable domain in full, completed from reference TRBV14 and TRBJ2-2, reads EAGVTQFPSHSVIEKGQTVTLRCDPISGHDNLYWYRRVMGKEIKFLLHFVKESKQDESGMPNNRFLAERTGGTYSTLKVQPAELEDSGVYFCASSQGGRTGELFFGEGSRLTVL.

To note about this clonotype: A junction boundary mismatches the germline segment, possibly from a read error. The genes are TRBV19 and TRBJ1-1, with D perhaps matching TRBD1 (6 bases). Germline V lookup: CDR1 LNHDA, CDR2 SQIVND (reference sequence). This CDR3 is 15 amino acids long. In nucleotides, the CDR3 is TGTGCCAGTAGTCTAGAGGACAGCCCGAACACTGAAGCTTTCTTT. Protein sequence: CASSLEDSPNTEAFF.

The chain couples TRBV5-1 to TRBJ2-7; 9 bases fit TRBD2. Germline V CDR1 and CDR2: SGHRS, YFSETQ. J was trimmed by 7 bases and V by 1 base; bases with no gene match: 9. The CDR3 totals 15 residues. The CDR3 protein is CASSLRVAGASEQYF. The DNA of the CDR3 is TGCGCCAGCAGCTTGCGGGTAGCGGGGGCCTCTGAGCAGTACTTC.

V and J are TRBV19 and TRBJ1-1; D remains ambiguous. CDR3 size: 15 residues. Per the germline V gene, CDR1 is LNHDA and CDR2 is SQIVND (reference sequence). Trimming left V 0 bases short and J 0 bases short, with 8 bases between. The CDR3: CASSIDGLLNTEAFF. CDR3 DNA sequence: TGTGCCAGTAGTATAGACGGGTTATTGAACACTGAAGCTTTCTTT.

In nucleotides, the CDR3 is TGTGCCAGCAGCCAAACAGGGCTCAATCAGCCCCAGCATTTT. This encodes CASSQTGLNQPQHF. The genes are TRBV7-8 and TRBJ1-5; D possibly corresponds to TRBD1 (6 bases). The CDR3 totals 14 residues. CDR1 is SGHVS, CDR2 FQNEAQ, per germline. V was clipped by 5 bases and J by 3 bases, with 11 bases between them.

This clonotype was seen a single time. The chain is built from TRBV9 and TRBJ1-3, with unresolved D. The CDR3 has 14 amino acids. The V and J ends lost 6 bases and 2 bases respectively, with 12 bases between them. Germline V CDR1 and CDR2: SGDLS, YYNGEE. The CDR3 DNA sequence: TGTGCCAGCAATATACATTTTACTGGAAACACCATATATTTT. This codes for CASNIHFTGNTIYF. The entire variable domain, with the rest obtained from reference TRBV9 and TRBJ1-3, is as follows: DSGVTQTPKHLITATGQRVTLRCSPRSGDLSVYWYQQSLDQGLQFLIQYYNGEERAKGNILERFSAQQFPDLHSELNLSSLELGDSALYFCASNIHFTGNTIYFGEGSWLTVV.

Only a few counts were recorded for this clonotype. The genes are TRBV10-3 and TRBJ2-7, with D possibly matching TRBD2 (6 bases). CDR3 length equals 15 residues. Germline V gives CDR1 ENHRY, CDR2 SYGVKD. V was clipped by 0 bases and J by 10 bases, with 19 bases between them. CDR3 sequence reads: CAISESVGLAGSQYF. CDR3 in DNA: TGTGCCATCAGTGAGTCAGTGGGCCTGGCGGGATCTCAGTACTTC.

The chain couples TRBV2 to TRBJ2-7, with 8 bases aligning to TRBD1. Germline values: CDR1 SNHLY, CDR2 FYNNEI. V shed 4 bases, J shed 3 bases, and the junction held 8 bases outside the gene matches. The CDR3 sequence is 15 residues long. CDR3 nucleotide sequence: TGTGCCAGCAGTGTCCAAACGACAGGGGTCTACGAGCAGTACTTC. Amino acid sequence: CASSVQTTGVYEQYF. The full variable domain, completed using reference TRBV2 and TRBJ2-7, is EPEVTQTPSHQVTQMGQEVILRCVPISNHLYFYWYRQILGQKVEFLVSFYNNEISEKSEIFDDQFSVERPDGSNFTLKIRSTKLEDSAMYFCASSVQTTGVYEQYFGPGTRLTVT.

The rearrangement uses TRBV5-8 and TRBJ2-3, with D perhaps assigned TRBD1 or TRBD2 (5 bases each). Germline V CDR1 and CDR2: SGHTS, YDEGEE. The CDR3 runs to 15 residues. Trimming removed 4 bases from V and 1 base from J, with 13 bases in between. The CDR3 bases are TGTGCCAGCAGCGTACGGGACGGCCGCACAGATACGCAGTATTTT. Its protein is CASSVRDGRTDTQYF. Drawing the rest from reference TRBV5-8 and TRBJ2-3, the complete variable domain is EAGVTQSPTHLIKTRGQQATLRCSPISGHTSVYWYQQALGLGLQFLLWYDEGEERNRGNFPPRFSGRQFPNYSSELNVNALELEDSALYLCASSVRDGRTDTQYFGPGTRLTVL.

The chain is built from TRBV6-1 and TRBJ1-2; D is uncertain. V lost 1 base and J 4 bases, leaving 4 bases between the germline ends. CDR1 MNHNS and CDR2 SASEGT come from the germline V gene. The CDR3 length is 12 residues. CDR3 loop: CASSEGRYGYTF. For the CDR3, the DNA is TGTGCCAGCAGTGAAGGACGCTATGGCTACACCTTC.

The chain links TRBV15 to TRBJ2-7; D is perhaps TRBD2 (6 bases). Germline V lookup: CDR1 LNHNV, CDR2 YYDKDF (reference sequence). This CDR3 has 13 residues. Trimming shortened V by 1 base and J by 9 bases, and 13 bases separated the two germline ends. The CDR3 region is CATSRVQGGLQYF. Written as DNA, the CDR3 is TGTGCCACCAGCAGAGTTCAGGGAGGTTTGCAGTACTTC.

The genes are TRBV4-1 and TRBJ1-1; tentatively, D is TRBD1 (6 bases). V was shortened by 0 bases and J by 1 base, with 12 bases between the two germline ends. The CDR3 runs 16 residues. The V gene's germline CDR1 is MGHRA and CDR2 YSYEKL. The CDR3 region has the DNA TGCGCCAGCAGCCAAGAAAAACGGACAGCGAACACTGAAGCTTTCTTT. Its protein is CASSQEKRTANTEAFF.

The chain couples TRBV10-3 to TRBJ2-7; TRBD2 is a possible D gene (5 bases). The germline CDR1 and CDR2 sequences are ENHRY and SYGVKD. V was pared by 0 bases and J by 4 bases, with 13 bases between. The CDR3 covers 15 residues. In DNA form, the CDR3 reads TGTGCCATCAGTGAGTCGACGGGATTAGGTTACGAGCAGTACTTC. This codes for CAISESTGLGYEQYF.

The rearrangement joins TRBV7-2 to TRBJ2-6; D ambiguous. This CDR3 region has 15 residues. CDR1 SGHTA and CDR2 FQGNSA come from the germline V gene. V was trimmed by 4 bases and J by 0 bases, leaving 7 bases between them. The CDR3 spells CASSSAASGANVLTF. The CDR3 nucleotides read TGTGCCAGCAGCTCGGCGGCCTCTGGGGCCAACGTCCTGACTTTC.

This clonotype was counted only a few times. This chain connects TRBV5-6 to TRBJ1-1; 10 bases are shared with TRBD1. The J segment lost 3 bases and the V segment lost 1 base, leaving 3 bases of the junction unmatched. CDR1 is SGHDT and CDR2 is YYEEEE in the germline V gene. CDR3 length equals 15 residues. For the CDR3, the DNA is TGTGCCAGCAGCTTGACCGGGACAGGGGACACTGAAGCTTTCTTT. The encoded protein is CASSLTGTGDTEAFF.

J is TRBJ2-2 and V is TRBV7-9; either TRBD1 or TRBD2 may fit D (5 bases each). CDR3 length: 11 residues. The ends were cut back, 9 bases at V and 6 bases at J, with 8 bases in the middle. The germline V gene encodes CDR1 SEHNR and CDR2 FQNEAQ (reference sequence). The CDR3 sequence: CASSGPGELFF. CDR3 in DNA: TGTGCCAGTTCGGGGCCCGGGGAGCTGTTTTTT.

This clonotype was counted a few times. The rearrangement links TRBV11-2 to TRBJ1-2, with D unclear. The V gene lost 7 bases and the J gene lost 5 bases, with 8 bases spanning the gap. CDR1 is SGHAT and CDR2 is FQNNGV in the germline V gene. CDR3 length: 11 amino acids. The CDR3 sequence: CASTAGYGYTF. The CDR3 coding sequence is TGTGCCAGCACCGCTGGGTATGGCTACACCTTC.

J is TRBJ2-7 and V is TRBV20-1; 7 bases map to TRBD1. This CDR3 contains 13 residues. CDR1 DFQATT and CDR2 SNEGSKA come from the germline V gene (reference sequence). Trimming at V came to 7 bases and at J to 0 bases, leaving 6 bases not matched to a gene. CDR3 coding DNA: TGCAGTGTTTCGGACAGGACCTCCTACGAGCAGTACTTC. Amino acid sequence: CSVSDRTSYEQYF.

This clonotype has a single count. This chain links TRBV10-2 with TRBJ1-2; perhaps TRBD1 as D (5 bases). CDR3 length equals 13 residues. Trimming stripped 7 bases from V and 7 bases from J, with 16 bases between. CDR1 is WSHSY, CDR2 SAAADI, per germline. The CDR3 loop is CASKPAGNSGYTF. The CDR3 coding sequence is TGCGCCAGCAAACCAGCAGGGAATAGTGGCTACACCTTC.

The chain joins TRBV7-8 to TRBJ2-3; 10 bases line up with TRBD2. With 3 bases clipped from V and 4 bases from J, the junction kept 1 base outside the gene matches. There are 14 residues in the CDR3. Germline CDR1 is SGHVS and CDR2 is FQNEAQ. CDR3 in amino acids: CASSFTSGADTQYF. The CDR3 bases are TGTGCCAGCAGCTTCACTAGCGGGGCAGATACGCAGTATTTT.

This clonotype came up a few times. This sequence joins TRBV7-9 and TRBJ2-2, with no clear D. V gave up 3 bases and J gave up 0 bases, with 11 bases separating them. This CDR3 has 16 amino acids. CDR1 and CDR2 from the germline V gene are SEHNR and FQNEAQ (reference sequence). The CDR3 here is CASSFGYFANTGELFF. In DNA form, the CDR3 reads TGTGCCAGCAGCTTTGGGTACTTCGCGAACACCGGGGAGCTGTTTTTT.

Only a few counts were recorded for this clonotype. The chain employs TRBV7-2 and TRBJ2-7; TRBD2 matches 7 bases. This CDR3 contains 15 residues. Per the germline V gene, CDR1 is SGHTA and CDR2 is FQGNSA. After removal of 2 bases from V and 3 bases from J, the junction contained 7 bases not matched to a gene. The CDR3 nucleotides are TGTGCCAGCAGCTTAAGGGAGGGTCCGTACTACGAGCAGTACTTC. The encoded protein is CASSLREGPYYEQYF.

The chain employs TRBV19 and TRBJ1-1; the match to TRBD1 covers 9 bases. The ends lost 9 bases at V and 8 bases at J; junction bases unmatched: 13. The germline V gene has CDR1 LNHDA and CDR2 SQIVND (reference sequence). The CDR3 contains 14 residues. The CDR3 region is CASRYPTGGREAFF. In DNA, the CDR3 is TGTGCCAGCCGATACCCCACAGGGGGCAGAGAAGCTTTCTTT.

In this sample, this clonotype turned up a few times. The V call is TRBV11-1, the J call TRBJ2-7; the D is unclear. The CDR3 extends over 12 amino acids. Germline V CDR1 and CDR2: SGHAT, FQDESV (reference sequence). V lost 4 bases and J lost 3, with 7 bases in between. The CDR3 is CASSSDNYEQYF. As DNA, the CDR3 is TGTGCCAGCAGCTCCGACAACTACGAGCAGTACTTC. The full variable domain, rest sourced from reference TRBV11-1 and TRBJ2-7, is EAEVAQSPRYKITEKSQAVAFWCDPISGHATLYWYRQILGQGPELLVQFQDESVVDDSQLPKDRFSAERLKGVDSTLKIQPAELGDSAMYLCASSSDNYEQYFGPGTRLTVT.

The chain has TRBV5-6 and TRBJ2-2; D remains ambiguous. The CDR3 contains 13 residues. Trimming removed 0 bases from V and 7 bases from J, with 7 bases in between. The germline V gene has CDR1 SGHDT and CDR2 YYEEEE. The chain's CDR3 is CASSLEGNGELFF. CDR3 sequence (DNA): TGTGCCAGCAGCTTGGAGGGCAACGGGGAGCTGTTTTTT.

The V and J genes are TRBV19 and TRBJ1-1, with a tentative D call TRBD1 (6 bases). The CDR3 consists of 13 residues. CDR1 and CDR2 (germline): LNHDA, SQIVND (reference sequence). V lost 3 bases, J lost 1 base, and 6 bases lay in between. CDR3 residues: CASSMGANTEAFF. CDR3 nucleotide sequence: TGTGCCAGTAGTATGGGGGCGAACACTGAAGCTTTCTTT.

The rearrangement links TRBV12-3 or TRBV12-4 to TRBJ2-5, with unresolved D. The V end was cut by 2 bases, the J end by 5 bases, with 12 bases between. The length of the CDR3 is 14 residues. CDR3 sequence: CASSLSMNGETQYF. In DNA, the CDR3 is TGTGCCAGCAGTTTAAGTATGAATGGGGAGACCCAGTACTTC.

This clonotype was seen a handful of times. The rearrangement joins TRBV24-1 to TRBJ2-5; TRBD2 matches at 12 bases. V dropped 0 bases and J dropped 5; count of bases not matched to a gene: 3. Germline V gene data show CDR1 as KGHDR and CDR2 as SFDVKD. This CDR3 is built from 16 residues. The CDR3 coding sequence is TGTGCCACCAGTGATTTGTCCCTAGCGGGAGGGGAGACCCAGTACTTC. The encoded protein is CATSDLSLAGGETQYF.

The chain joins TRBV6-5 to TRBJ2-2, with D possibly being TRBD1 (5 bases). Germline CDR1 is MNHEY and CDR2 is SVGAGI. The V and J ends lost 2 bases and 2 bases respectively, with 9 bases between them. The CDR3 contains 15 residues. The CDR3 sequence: CASSYRGPNTGELFF. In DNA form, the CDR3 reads TGTGCCAGCAGTTACAGGGGCCCTAACACCGGGGAGCTGTTTTTT.